The subject of this entry is one TCR beta chain. Its antigen is undetermined. V lost 10 bases and J lost 4; bases outside the gene matches: 1. This CDR3 contains 10 residues. Germline assignment: CDR1 MNHEY and CDR2 SVGAGI. This record comes from a study of PD-1 blockade in classical Hodgkin lymphoma. About the study: Patients were treated with nivolumab at 3 mg/kg, and this was given intravenously every 2 weeks.

Exposure to brentuximab vedotin varied, and each patient had relapsed following autologous stem cell transplantation. Overall study findings and caveats: Newly diagnosed and completely responding patients shared comparable baseline diversity. Underlying causes for the observed repertoire differences were not defined, possibly disease activity or prior therapy. Relative to healthy donors, newly diagnosed patients reportedly had lower baseline TCR diversity, which was reported as lower still in relapsed/refractory patients.

Here immunoSEQ multiplex PCR was the method, and the copy in TCRdb shows in-frame clones only, minus some. The repertoire holds 20,000 to 25,000 clones, around 80% seen once, with roughly 15% in the top ten. Sample: peripheral blood mononuclear cells (PBMCs), taken before the second cycle of nivolumab. This receptor was taken from a human donor with classical Hodgkin lymphoma. The chain joins TRBV6-5 to TRBJ2-7, with 7 bases fitting TRBD2. In DNA form, the CDR3 reads TGTGCCACCGGGAGGTACGAGCAGTACTTC. This encodes CATGRYEQYF.